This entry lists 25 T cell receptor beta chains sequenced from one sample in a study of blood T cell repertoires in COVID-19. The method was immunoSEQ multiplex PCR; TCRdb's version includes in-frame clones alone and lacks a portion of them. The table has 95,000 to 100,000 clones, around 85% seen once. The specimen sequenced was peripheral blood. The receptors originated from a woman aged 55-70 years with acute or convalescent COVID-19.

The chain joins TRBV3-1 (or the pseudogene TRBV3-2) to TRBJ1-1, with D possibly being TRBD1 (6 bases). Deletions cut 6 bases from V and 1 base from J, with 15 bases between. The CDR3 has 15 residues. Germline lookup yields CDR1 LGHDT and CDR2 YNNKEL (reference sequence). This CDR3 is CASRLATGTNTEAFF. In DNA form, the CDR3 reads TGTGCCAGCAGACTCGCGACAGGTACGAACACTGAAGCTTTCTTT.

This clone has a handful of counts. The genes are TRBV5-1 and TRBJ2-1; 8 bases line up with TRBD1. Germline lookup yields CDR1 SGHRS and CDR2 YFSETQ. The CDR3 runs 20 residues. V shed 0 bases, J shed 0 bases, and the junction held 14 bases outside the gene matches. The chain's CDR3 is CASSLGSYRTGIRSYNEQFF. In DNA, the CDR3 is TGCGCCAGCAGCTTGGGGTCCTACCGGACAGGGATCCGCTCCTACAATGAGCAGTTCTTC.

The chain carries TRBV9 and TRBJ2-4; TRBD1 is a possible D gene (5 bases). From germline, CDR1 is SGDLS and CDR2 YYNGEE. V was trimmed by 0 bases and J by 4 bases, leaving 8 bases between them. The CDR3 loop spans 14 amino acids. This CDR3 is CASSVADSKNIQYF. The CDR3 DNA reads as TGTGCCAGCAGCGTAGCTGACAGTAAAAACATTCAGTACTTC. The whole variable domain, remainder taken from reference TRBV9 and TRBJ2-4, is DSGVTQTPKHLITATGQRVTLRCSPRSGDLSVYWYQQSLDQGLQFLIQYYNGEERAKGNILERFSAQQFPDLHSELNLSSLELGDSALYFCASSVADSKNIQYFGAGTRLSVL.

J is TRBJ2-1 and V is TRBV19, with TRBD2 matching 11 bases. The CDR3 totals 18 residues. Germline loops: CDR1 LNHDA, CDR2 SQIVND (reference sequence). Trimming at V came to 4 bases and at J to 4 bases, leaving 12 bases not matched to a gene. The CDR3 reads CASSTGASGGLSYNEQFF. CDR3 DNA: TGTGCCAGTAGTACGGGGGCTAGCGGGGGGCTTTCATACAATGAGCAGTTCTTC.

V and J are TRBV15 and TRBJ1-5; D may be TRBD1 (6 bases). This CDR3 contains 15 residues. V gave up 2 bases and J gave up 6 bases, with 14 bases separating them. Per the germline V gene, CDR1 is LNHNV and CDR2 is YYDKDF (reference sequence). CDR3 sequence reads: CATSRPEGGGQPQHF. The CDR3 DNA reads TGTGCCACCAGCAGACCTGAGGGGGGGGGTCAGCCCCAGCATTTT.

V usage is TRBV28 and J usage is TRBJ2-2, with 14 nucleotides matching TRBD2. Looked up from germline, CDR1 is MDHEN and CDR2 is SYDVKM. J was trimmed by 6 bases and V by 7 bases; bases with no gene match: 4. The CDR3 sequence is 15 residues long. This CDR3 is CASTSTSGGAGELFF. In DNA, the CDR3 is TGTGCCAGCACATCGACTAGCGGGGGGGCCGGGGAGCTGTTTTTT. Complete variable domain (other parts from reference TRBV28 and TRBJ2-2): DVKVTQSSRYLVKRTGEKVFLECVQDMDHENMFWYRQDPGLGLRLIYFSYDVKMKEKGDIPEGYSVSREKKERFSLILESASTNQTSMYLCASTSTSGGAGELFFGEGSRLTVL.

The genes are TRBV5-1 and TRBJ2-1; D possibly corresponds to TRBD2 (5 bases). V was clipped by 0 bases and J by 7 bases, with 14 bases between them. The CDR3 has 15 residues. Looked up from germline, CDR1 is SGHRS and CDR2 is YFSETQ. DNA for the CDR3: TGCGCCAGCAGCTTGGCCCAGCGGCTATTGAATGAGCAGTTCTTC. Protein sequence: CASSLAQRLLNEQFF.

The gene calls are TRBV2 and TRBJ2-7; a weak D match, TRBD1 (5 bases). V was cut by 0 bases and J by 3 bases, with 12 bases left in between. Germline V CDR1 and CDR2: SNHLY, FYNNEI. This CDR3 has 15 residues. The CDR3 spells CASSEAIVQGYEQYF. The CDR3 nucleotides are TGTGCCAGCAGTGAAGCAATAGTGCAGGGCTACGAGCAGTACTTC.

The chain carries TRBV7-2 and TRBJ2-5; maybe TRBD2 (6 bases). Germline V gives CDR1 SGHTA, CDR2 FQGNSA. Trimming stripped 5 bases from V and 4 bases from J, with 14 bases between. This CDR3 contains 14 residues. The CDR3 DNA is TGTGCCAGCAGCCCCCGACTAGTAGGAGAGACCCAGTACTTC. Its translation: CASSPRLVGETQYF.

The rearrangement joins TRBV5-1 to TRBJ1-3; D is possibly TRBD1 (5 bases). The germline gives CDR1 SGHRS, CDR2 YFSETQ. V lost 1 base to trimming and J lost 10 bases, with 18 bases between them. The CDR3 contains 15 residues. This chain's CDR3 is CASSLSVREPRTIYF. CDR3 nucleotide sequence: TGCGCCAGCAGCTTGAGTGTCAGGGAACCGAGGACCATATATTTT.

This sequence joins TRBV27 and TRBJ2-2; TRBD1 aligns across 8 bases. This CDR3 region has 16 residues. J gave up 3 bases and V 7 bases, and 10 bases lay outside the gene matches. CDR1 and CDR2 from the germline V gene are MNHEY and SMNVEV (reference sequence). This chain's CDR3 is CASKMTGTGYTGELFF. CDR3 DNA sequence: TGTGCCAGCAAAATGACCGGGACAGGATACACCGGGGAGCTGTTTTTT.

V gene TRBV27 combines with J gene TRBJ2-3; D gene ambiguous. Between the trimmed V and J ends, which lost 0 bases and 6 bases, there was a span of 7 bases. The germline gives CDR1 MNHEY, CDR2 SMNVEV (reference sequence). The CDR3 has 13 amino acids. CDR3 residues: CASSLSRPDTQYF. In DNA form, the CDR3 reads TGTGCCAGCAGTTTATCCAGGCCGGATACGCAGTATTTT.

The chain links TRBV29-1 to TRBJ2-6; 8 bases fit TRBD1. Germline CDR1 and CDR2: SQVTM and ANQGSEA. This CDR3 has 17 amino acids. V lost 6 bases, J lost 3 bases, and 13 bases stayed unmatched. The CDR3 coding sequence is TGCAGCGTATCCCTCGGGACAGGCTGGGGTGGGGCCAACGTCCTGACTTTC. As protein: CSVSLGTGWGGANVLTF.

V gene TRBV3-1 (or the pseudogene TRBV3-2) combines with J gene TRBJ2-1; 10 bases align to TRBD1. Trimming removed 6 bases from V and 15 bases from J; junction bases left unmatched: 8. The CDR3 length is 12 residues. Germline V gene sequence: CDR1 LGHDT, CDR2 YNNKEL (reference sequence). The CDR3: CASSLTTGGRFF. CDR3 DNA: TGTGCCAGCAGTCTTACGACAGGGGGCAGGTTCTTC.

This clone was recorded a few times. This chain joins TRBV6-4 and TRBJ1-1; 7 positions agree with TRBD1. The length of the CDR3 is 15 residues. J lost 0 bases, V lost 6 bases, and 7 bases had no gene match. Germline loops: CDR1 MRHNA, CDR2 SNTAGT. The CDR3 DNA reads TGTGCCAGCAGCCGGGACAGTGGGATGAACACTGAAGCTTTCTTT. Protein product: CASSRDSGMNTEAFF.

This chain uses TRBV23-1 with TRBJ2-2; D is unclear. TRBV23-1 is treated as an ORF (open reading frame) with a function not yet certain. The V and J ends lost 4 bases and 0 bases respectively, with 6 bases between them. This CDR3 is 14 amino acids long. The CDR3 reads CASSPNPNTGELFF. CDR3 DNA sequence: TGCGCCAGCAGTCCTAATCCGAACACCGGGGAGCTGTTTTTT.

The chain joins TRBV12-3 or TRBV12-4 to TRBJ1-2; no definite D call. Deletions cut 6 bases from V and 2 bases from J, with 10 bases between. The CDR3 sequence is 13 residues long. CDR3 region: CASSQEGNYGYTF. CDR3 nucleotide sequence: TGTGCCAGCAGCCAAGAGGGAAACTATGGCTACACCTTC.

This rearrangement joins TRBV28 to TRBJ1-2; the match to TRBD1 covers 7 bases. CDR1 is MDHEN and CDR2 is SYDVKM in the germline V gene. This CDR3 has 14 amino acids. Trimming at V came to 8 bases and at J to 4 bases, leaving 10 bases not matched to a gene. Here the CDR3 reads CASRRRGQVYGYTF. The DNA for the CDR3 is TGTGCCAGCCGAAGGAGGGGGCAGGTCTATGGCTACACCTTC.

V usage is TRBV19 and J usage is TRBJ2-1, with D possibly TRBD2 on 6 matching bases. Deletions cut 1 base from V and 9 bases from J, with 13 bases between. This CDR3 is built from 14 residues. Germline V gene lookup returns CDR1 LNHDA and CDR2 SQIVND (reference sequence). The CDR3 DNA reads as TGTGCCAGTAGTATAGGGGACTTAGGAGGTGAGCAGTTCTTC. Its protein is CASSIGDLGGEQFF.

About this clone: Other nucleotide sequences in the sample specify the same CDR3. The chain's CDR3 is CASSYRLAGAETQYF. Here the CDR3 DNA reads TGTGCCAGCAGTTACCGACTAGCGGGGGCGGAGACCCAGTACTTC. The V and J genes are TRBV5-4 and TRBJ2-5; 12 nucleotides line up with TRBD2. V gave up 5 bases and J gave up 5 bases; unmatched junction bases: 7. Germline CDR1 SGHNT, CDR2 YYREEE (reference sequence). The CDR3 consists of 15 residues. Full variable domain (remainder filled in from reference TRBV5-4 and TRBJ2-5): ETGVTQSPTHLIKTRGQQVTLRCSSQSGHNTVSWYQQALGQGPQFIFQYYREEENGRGNFPPRFSGLQFPNYSSELNVNALELDDSALYLCASSYRLAGAETQYFGPGTRLLVL.

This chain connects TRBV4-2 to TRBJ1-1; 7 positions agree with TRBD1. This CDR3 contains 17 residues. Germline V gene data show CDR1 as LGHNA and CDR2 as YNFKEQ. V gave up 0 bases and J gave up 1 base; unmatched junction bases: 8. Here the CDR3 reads CASSQDLAGGPNTEAFF. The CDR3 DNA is TGTGCCAGCAGCCAAGATTTGGCAGGGGGACCGAACACTGAAGCTTTCTTT.

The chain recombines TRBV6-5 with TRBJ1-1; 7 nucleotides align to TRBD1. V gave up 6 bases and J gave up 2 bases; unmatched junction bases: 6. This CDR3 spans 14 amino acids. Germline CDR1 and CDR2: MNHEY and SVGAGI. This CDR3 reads CASSRQGLNTEAFF. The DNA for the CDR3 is TGTGCCAGCAGCCGACAGGGTCTAAACACTGAAGCTTTCTTT.

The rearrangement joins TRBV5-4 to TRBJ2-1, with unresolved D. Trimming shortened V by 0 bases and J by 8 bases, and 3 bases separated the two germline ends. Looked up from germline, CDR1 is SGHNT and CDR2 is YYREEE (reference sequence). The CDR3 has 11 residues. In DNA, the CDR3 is TGTGCCAGCAGCTTGGTAGATGAGCAGTTCTTC. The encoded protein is CASSLVDEQFF.

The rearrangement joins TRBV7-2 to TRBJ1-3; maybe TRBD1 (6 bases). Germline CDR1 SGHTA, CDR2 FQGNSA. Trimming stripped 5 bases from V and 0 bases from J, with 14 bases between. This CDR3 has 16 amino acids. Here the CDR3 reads CASSLPGASSGNTIYF. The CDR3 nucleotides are TGTGCCAGCAGCCTACCAGGGGCCAGCTCTGGAAACACCATATATTTT.

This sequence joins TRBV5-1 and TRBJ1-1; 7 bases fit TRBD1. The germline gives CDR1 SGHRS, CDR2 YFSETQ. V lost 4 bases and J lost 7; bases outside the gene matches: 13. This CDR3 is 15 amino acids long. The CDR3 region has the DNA TGCGCCAGCAGCGGACTGGGACAGAATAATAATGAAGCTTTCTTT. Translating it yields CASSGLGQNNNEAFF.